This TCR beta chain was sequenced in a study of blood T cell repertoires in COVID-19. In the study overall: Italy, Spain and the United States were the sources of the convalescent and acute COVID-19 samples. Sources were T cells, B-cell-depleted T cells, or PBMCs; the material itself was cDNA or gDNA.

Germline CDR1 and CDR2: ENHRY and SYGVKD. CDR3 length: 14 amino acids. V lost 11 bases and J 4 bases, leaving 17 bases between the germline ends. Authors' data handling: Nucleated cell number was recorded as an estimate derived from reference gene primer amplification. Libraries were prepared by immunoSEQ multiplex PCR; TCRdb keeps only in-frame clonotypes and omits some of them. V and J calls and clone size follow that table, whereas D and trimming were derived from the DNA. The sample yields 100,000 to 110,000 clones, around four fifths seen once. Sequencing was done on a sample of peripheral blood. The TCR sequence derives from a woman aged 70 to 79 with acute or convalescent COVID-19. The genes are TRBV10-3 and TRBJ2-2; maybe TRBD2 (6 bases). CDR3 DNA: TGTGCCGTAAACGTAGGAGGGATCACCGGGGAGCTGTTTTTT. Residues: CAVNVGGITGELFF.